The 4 T cell receptor beta chains below all came from one sample that was sequenced in a study of radiation and T cells in renal cell carcinoma. This sample's treatment: 15 Gy SBRT to primary tumor, nephrectomy 4 weeks later. Sequenced by immunoSEQ multiplex PCR; TCRdb stores in-frame clones only, minus some. This sample carries 15,000 to 20,000 clones, around three fifths of them seen once, and the ten largest clones take roughly 26%. Source: tumor tissue, taken from a patient whose treatment included radiotherapy and nephrectomy. The receptors here all came from a woman between 65 and 79 years old with renal cell carcinoma.

The chain links TRBV6-5 to TRBJ2-7; 8 bases are a match to TRBD1. V trimming: 6 bases; J trimming: 4 bases; junction bases outside the gene matches: 8. The CDR3 sequence is 14 residues long. CDR1 is MNHEY and CDR2 is SVGAGI in the germline V gene. The CDR3 bases are TGTGCCAGCAGACGTACTACAGGGGGGTACGAGCAGTACTTC. Its protein product is CASRRTTGGYEQYF.

The genes are TRBV7-9 and TRBJ2-3; D is unresolved. This CDR3 region has 13 residues. V gave up 6 bases and J gave up 2 bases, with 9 bases separating them. Germline V gene lookup returns CDR1 SEHNR and CDR2 FQNEAQ (reference sequence). The CDR3 here is CASRAMLTDTQYF. CDR3 coding DNA: TGTGCCAGCAGGGCTATGCTCACAGATACGCAGTATTTT.

The chain carries TRBV7-9 and TRBJ1-1; the D is unclear. CDR3 size: 13 residues. Germline loops: CDR1 SEHNR, CDR2 FQNEAQ (reference sequence). V lost 5 bases and J 1 base, leaving 8 bases between the germline ends. DNA for the CDR3: TGTGCCAGCAGCCCCGGGAGGAACACTGAAGCTTTCTTT. This encodes CASSPGRNTEAFF. The variable domain in full, with the rest retrieved from reference TRBV7-9 and TRBJ1-1, is DTGVSQNPRHKITKRGQNVTFRCDPISEHNRLYWYRQTLGQGPEFLTYFQNEAQLEKSRLLSDRFSAERPKGSFSTLEIQRTEQGDSAMYLCASSPGRNTEAFFGQGTRLTVV.

The rearrangement joins TRBV4-3 to TRBJ2-7, with a tentative D call TRBD2 (5 bases). CDR1 and CDR2 from the germline V gene are LGHNA and YSLEER. The germline V and J ends were trimmed by 2 bases and 1 base, with 9 bases remaining between them. The CDR3 runs to 14 residues. CDR3 residues: CASSQSGSSYEQYF. Here the CDR3 DNA reads TGCGCCAGCAGCCAAAGCGGAAGTTCCTACGAGCAGTACTTC.